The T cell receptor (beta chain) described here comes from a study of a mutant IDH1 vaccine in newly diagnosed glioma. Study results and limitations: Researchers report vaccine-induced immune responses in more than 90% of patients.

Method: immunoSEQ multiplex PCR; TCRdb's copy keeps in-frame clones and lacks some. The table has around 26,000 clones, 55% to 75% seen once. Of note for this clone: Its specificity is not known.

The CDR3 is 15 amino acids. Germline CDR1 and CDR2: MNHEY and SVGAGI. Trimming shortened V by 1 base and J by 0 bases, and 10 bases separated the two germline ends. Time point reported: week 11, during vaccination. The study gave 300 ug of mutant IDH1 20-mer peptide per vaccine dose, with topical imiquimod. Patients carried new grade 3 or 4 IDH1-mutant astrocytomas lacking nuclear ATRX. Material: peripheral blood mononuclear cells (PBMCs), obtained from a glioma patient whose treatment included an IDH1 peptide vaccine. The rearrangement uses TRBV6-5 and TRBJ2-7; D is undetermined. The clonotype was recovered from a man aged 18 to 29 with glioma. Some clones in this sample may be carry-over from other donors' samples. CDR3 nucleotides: TGTGCCAGCAGTTACTTACATCTAGGCTCCTACGAGCAGTACTTC. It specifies CASSYLHLGSYEQYF.